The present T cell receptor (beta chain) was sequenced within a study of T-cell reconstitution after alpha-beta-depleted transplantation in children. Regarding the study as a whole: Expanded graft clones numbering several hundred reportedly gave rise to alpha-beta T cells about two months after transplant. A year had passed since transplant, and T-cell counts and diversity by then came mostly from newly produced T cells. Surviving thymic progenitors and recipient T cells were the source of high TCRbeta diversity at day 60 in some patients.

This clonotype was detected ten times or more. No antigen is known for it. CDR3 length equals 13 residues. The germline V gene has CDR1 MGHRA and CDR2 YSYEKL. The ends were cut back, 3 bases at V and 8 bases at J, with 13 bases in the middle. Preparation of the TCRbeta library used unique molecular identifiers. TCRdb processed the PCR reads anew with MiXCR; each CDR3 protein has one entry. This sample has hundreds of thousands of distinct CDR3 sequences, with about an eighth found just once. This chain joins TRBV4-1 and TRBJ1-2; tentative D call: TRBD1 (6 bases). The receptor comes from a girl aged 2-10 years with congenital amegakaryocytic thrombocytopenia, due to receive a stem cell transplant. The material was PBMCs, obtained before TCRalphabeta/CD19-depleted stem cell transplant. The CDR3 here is CASSQLRGRGYTF. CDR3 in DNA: TGCGCCAGCAGCCAGCTCAGGGGCAGAGGCTACACCTTC.